Listed here is a single T cell receptor beta chain. Its antigen is unidentified. The data are from a study of cytomegalovirus exposure and HLA in healthy donors. Whole-study findings and limits: Being productive about 87% or about 30% of the time was typical of most TCR beta V segments in an earlier analysis. The authors later found most CMV-associated TCR beta chains appeared HLA-restricted. Later analysis identified a missense DCLRE1C variant that was linked to TCR beta V- and J-gene trimming. A highly shared variant cluster was judged a likely technical artifact.

The CDR3 loop spans 14 amino acids. The primer mix had 60 Vbeta and 13 Jbeta primers. Clones were read by immunoSEQ multiplex PCR, and TCRdb kept only the in-frame ones, dropping some. The sample has over 150,000 clones; approximately 79% are singletons. Sequencing was carried out using PBMCs. The chain employs TRBV12-2 and TRBJ2-7; the table gives TRBD2 as D, unverified against the DNA. TRBV12-2 is listed as a pseudogene. The origin of this receptor is a human donor in good health. The CDR3 is CASRPGRGLYEQYF. The CDR3 DNA reads TGTGCAAGTCGCCCCGGACGGGGACTCTACGAGCAGTACTTC.